Presented here are 16 T cell receptor beta chains from one specimen sequenced in a study of blood T cell repertoires in COVID-19. Clones were read by immunoSEQ multiplex PCR, and TCRdb kept only the in-frame ones, dropping some. Among approximately 300,000 clones listed, 92% were seen once. Material for sequencing was PBMCs or T cells enriched from blood (not recorded which). The receptors were gathered from a woman aged 25 to 39 who had recovered from COVID-19.

This chain connects TRBV28 to TRBJ1-4, with 9 nucleotides matching TRBD1. V shed 11 bases, J shed 8 bases, and the junction held 6 bases outside the gene matches. The CDR3 sequence is 12 residues long. CDR1 and CDR2 (germline): MDHEN, SYDVKM. The CDR3 DNA sequence: TGTGCCGCCGGGGACAGGGACGAAAAACTGTTTTTT. Protein: CAAGDRDEKLFF. Drawing the rest from reference TRBV28 and TRBJ1-4, the complete variable domain is DVKVTQSSRYLVKRTGEKVFLECVQDMDHENMFWYRQDPGLGLRLIYFSYDVKMKEKGDIPEGYSVSREKKERFSLILESASTNQTSMYLCAAGDRDEKLFFGSGTQLSVL.

This chain connects TRBV5-1 to TRBJ1-1; no clear D gene. This CDR3 is 14 amino acids long. Trimming stripped 0 bases from V and 2 bases from J, with 8 bases between. Looked up from germline, CDR1 is SGHRS and CDR2 is YFSETQ. CDR3 DNA: TGCGCCAGCAGCTTGGCCCCCAGAAACACTGAAGCTTTCTTT. Residues: CASSLAPRNTEAFF.

The rearrangement links TRBV7-3 to TRBJ2-3, with D possibly matching TRBD2 (6 bases). V lost 0 bases and J 4 bases, leaving 14 bases between the germline ends. This CDR3 has 16 amino acids. Germline values: CDR1 SGHTA, CDR2 FQGTGA. The CDR3 loop is CASSLTSGSGADTQYF. The CDR3 DNA sequence: TGTGCCAGCAGCTTAACGTCCGGGAGTGGGGCAGATACGCAGTATTTT. Full variable domain (rest looked up from reference TRBV7-3 and TRBJ2-3): GAGVSQTPSNKVTEKGKYVELRCDPISGHTALYWYRQSLGQGPEFLIYFQGTGAADDSGLPNDRFFAVRPEGSVSTLKIQRTERGDSAVYLCASSLTSGSGADTQYFGPGTRLTVL.

The chain has TRBV4-1 and TRBJ2-1; TRBD2 agrees at 7 bases. The V and J ends lost 4 bases and 6 bases, in that order; junction bases with no gene match: 9. Germline values: CDR1 MGHRA, CDR2 YSYEKL. The CDR3 is 15 residues long. CDR3 sequence: CASSPLGRGINEQFF. DNA for the CDR3: TGCGCCAGCAGCCCCCTCGGGCGGGGGATCAATGAGCAGTTCTTC.

This chain uses TRBV28 with TRBJ2-1; D may be TRBD1 (5 bases). The CDR3 has 13 residues. The germline V and J ends were trimmed by 6 bases and 10 bases, with 16 bases remaining between them. CDR1 and CDR2 from the germline V gene are MDHEN and SYDVKM. The CDR3 region has the DNA TGTGCCAGCAGCCGGGCAGGGCTAGGGGAGCAGTTCTTC. Residues: CASSRAGLGEQFF. The full variable domain, rest sourced from reference TRBV28 and TRBJ2-1, is DVKVTQSSRYLVKRTGEKVFLECVQDMDHENMFWYRQDPGLGLRLIYFSYDVKMKEKGDIPEGYSVSREKKERFSLILESASTNQTSMYLCASSRAGLGEQFFGPGTRLTVL.

The chain links TRBV27 to TRBJ2-5; 10 bases fit TRBD1. J lost 1 base, V lost 7 bases, and 3 bases had no gene match. Germline CDR1 is MNHEY and CDR2 is SMNVEV (reference sequence). The CDR3 runs to 14 residues. The CDR3 DNA sequence: TGTGCCAGCAAATGGGACAGGGGCCAAGAGACCCAGTACTTC. Protein product: CASKWDRGQETQYF.

The genes are TRBV7-9 and TRBJ2-1; TRBD2 matches 11 bases. Germline V gene sequence: CDR1 SEHNR, CDR2 FQNEAQ (reference sequence). The CDR3 extends over 16 amino acids. V was clipped by 5 bases and J by 4 bases; unmatched bases: 7. The CDR3 region is CASSILAGALYNEQFF. CDR3 DNA: TGTGCCAGCAGCATACTAGCGGGGGCTCTATACAATGAGCAGTTCTTC.

The J gene is TRBJ1-1, the V gene TRBV19, with a weak D call TRBD1 (6 bases). CDR1 and CDR2 (germline): LNHDA, SQIVND (reference sequence). This CDR3 region has 13 residues. Trimming stripped 6 bases from V and 1 base from J, with 9 bases between. The CDR3 reads CASRRGANTEAFF. The CDR3 nucleotides are TGTGCCAGTAGACGGGGGGCGAACACTGAAGCTTTCTTT.

The table lists this clone with many counts. This chain joins TRBV7-9 and TRBJ1-2, with 9 bases that match TRBD1. Germline V gene data show CDR1 as SEHNR and CDR2 as FQNEAQ (reference sequence). This CDR3 region has 12 residues. Trimming removed 4 bases from V and 7 bases from J; junction bases left unmatched: 1. The CDR3 DNA reads TGTGCCAGCAGCTCGGGACAGGGTGGCTACACCTTC. Translating gives CASSSGQGGYTF.

V usage is TRBV7-2 and J usage is TRBJ1-1; the D is unclear. Germline V gene data show CDR1 as SGHTA and CDR2 as FQGNSA. Trimming removed 5 bases from V and 1 base from J, with 8 bases in between. CDR3 length: 13 amino acids. CDR3 nucleotide sequence: TGTGCCAGCAGCGTTACATCGAACACTGAAGCTTTCTTT. This sequence encodes CASSVTSNTEAFF.

The J gene is TRBJ2-7, the V gene TRBV29-1; TRBD1 aligns across 9 bases. The germline V gene encodes CDR1 SQVTM and CDR2 ANQGSEA. Trimming took 5 bases from V and 3 from J; bases not matched to a gene: 5. This CDR3 has 13 residues. As DNA, the CDR3 is TGCAGCGTTATAAAGACAGGGGGCTACGAGCAGTACTTC. Its translation is CSVIKTGGYEQYF.

V gene TRBV24-1 combines with J gene TRBJ2-7; 8 positions match TRBD1. Germline trimming cut 5 bases from V and 7 bases from J; bases unmatched to any gene: 12. In germline, CDR1 is KGHDR, CDR2 SFDVKD. The CDR3 loop spans 15 amino acids. CDR3 amino acids: CATSVGGTGPGEQYF. In DNA, the CDR3 is TGTGCCACCAGTGTAGGTGGGACAGGCCCCGGGGAGCAGTACTTC.

The chain links TRBV5-3 to TRBJ1-5; D gene ambiguous. TRBV5-3 counts as an open reading frame of uncertain function. Trimming shortened V by 4 bases and J by 3 bases, and 17 bases separated the two germline ends. The CDR3 spans 16 residues. CDR3 sequence: CARSALSGVLNQPQHF. The CDR3 DNA is TGTGCCAGAAGCGCACTCTCTGGTGTGCTCAATCAGCCCCAGCATTTT.

This chain joins TRBV27 and TRBJ2-1; D not certain. The germline V gene has CDR1 MNHEY and CDR2 SMNVEV (reference sequence). The CDR3 has 12 amino acids. Trimming shortened V by 6 bases and J by 8 bases, and 11 bases separated the two germline ends. The CDR3 sequence is CASSTTLHEQFF. CDR3 bases: TGTGCCAGCAGCACGACTCTCCATGAGCAGTTCTTC.

The chain carries TRBV5-4 and TRBJ1-1, with 7 bases that match TRBD1. V lost 4 bases and J lost 3; bases outside the gene matches: 6. Germline-derived CDR1 and CDR2 are SGHNT and YYREEE (reference sequence). The CDR3 consists of 14 residues. CDR3 amino acids: CASSNDRAHTEAFF. CDR3 DNA: TGTGCCAGCAGCAATGACAGGGCTCACACTGAAGCTTTCTTT. Full variable domain (remainder filled in from reference TRBV5-4 and TRBJ1-1): ETGVTQSPTHLIKTRGQQVTLRCSSQSGHNTVSWYQQALGQGPQFIFQYYREEENGRGNFPPRFSGLQFPNYSSELNVNALELDDSALYLCASSNDRAHTEAFFGQGTRLTVV.

The chain uses TRBV4-2 and TRBJ1-2; D is uncertain. CDR1 and CDR2 from the germline V gene are LGHNA and YNFKEQ. Trimming cost V 0 bases and J 6 bases, with 14 bases left between them. The CDR3 runs 15 residues. CDR3 DNA: TGTGCCAGCAGCCAAGATCGGGGAGGGTTCGATGGCTACACCTTC. This translates into CASSQDRGGFDGYTF.